The rows below give T cell receptor beta chains drawn from one sample of a study of blood T cell repertoires in COVID-19. Sequencing used immunoSEQ multiplex PCR; TCRdb keeps in-frame clones, though not all of them. Of 200,000 to 250,000 clones listed, roughly 80% were seen once; the top ten hold under 3%. Sequenced sample: peripheral blood. These TCRs come from a woman in her seventies with active or convalescent COVID-19. Both conserved end residues are part of each CDR3. Each record gives: J gene, D gene, V gene, clone size, CDR3 protein, CDR3 DNA. D genes are given only for firm matches. For some rows the clone size is stated as once, few or many, or as a class when expanded; others skip it.

TRBJ1-1	TRBD1	TRBV6-1	.	CASSHLRGGATEAFF	TGTGCCAGCAGTCACCTCCGAGGGGGCGCGACTGAAGCTTTCTTT
TRBJ2-3	.	TRBV2	once	CASSRMGGPTDTQYF	TGTGCCAGCAGCCGCATGGGGGGTCCCACAGATACGCAGTATTTT
TRBJ2-5	.	TRBV5-1	.	CASKTQETQYF	TGCGCCAGCAAAACACAAGAGACCCAGTACTTC
TRBJ1-1	.	TRBV6-6	.	CASRQVFMNTEAFF	TGTGCCAGCAGACAGGTCTTTATGAACACTGAAGCTTTCTTT
TRBJ2-5	TRBD2	TRBV5-1	.	CASSPGLAPFQETQYF	TGCGCCAGCAGCCCCGGACTAGCGCCCTTCCAAGAGACCCAGTACTTC
TRBJ2-5	TRBD2	TRBV29-1	.	CSVLRTSGKETQYF	TGCAGCGTTTTACGGACTAGCGGTAAAGAGACCCAGTACTTC
TRBJ2-5	TRBD2	TRBV11-3	.	CASSPGGGKETQYF	TGTGCCAGCAGCCCCGGGGGAGGGAAAGAGACCCAGTACTTC
TRBJ2-1	TRBD2	TRBV28	.	CASSKSGGTSGRYNEQFF	TGTGCCAGCAGTAAATCCGGGGGAACTAGCGGGAGATACAATGAGCAGTTCTTC
TRBJ2-3	.	TRBV5-1	.	CASSLRSTDTQYF	TGCGCCAGCAGCTTACGGAGCACAGATACGCAGTATTTT
TRBJ2-3	TRBD2	TRBV30	.	CAWTPLAGPSTDTQYF	TGTGCCTGGACCCCCCTAGCGGGCCCAAGCACAGATACGCAGTATTTT
TRBJ1-6	.	TRBV3-1/TRBV3-2	.	CASSQVLDSPLHF	TGTGCCAGCAGCCAGGTACTAGATTCACCCCTCCACTTT
TRBJ2-7	TRBD2	TRBV5-5	.	CASSLVIAGAYEQYF	TGTGCCAGCAGCTTGGTAATAGCGGGGGCCTACGAGCAGTACTTC
TRBJ2-5	TRBD2	TRBV18	.	CASSPGSGDHSETQYF	TGTGCCAGCTCACCAGGGAGCGGGGACCATTCGGAGACCCAGTACTTC
TRBJ2-7	TRBD2	TRBV5-1	once	CASSLARSSGRAYEQYF	TGCGCCAGCAGCCTGGCCAGAAGTAGCGGGAGGGCCTACGAGCAGTACTTC
TRBJ1-1	TRBD1	TRBV5-1	.	CASSRTGKGDTEAFF	TGCGCCAGCAGCAGGACAGGGAAGGGGGACACTGAAGCTTTCTTT
TRBJ2-7	TRBD2	TRBV14	once	CASSPRGGPYEQYF	TGTGCCAGCAGCCCCCGGGGGGGCCCCTACGAGCAGTACTTC
TRBJ2-2	TRBD1	TRBV3-1/TRBV3-2	.	CASSQEGQTLLTGELFF	TGTGCCAGCAGCCAAGAGGGACAGACCCTCCTCACCGGGGAGCTGTTTTTT
TRBJ2-3	.	TRBV6-5	.	CASTANGGTDTQYF	TGTGCCAGCACCGCCAACGGGGGCACAGATACGCAGTATTTT
TRBJ1-3	.	TRBV18	.	CASSPQQDGNTIYF	TGTGCCAGCTCACCACAACAAGATGGAAACACCATATATTTT
TRBJ1-3	TRBD1	TRBV9	.	CASSTGVAGNTIYF	TGTGCCAGCAGCACAGGGGTTGCTGGAAACACCATATATTTT
TRBJ2-5	TRBD1	TRBV12-3/TRBV12-4	.	CASSLGQGETQYF	TGTGCCAGCAGCCTGGGACAGGGGGAGACCCAGTACTTC
TRBJ2-7	TRBD1	TRBV28	.	CASSLYRGQYEQYF	TGTGCCAGCAGTTTATACAGGGGGCAATACGAGCAGTACTTC
TRBJ1-3	.	TRBV30	.	CAWGVSGNTIYF	TGTGCCTGGGGTGTCTCCGGAAACACCATATATTTT
TRBJ1-4	.	TRBV7-8	.	CASSRGQGMGEKLFF	TGTGCCAGCAGCCGAGGTCAGGGGATGGGGGAAAAACTGTTTTTT
TRBJ2-7	TRBD2	TRBV7-2	.	CASSFGGGASYEQYF	TGTGCCAGCAGCTTCGGCGGGGGGGCTTCCTACGAGCAGTACTTC
TRBJ2-3	TRBD2	TRBV19	.	CASSRGTSGTDTQYF	TGTGCCAGTAGTCGAGGGACTAGCGGGACAGATACGCAGTATTTT
TRBJ2-1	TRBD1	TRBV5-5	.	CASSRDRIYNEQFF	TGTGCCAGCAGTCGGGACAGAATATACAATGAGCAGTTCTTC
TRBJ1-2	TRBD1	TRBV5-1	.	CASSPGDRTLPHGYTF	TGCGCCAGCAGCCCCGGGGACAGGACCCTTCCCCATGGCTACACCTTC
TRBJ1-2	.	TRBV7-2	.	CASSPSGLFYGYTF	TGTGCCAGCAGCCCCTCGGGACTCTTCTATGGCTACACCTTC
TRBJ2-7	.	TRBV30	.	CAWSTSGGRGYF	TGTGCCTGGAGTACCTCCGGGGGTCGAGGGTACTTC
TRBJ2-2	TRBD2	TRBV9	.	CASSPGLAGGPGTGELFF	TGTGCCAGCAGCCCAGGACTAGCGGGGGGGCCGGGGACCGGGGAGCTGTTTTTT
TRBJ1-2	TRBD1	TRBV5-1	few	CASSTGQGGYTF	TGCGCCAGCAGCACCGGACAGGGTGGCTACACCTTC
TRBJ2-3	TRBD2	TRBV30	.	CAWSFGLAGDTSTDTQYF	TGTGCCTGGAGTTTCGGACTAGCGGGAGATACTAGCACAGATACGCAGTATTTT
TRBJ1-1	.	TRBV29-1	once	CSYRGGSSTEAFF	TGCAGCTACCGGGGAGGGAGTAGCACTGAAGCTTTCTTT
TRBJ2-1	TRBD2	TRBV4-2	.	CASSQDPRLAGGSYNEQFF	TGTGCCAGCAGCCAAGACCCCAGACTAGCGGGAGGTTCCTACAATGAGCAGTTCTTC
TRBJ2-7	.	TRBV7-9	.	CASSPGQNTYEQYF	TGTGCCAGCAGCCCCGGACAGAATACCTACGAGCAGTACTTC
TRBJ2-5	.	TRBV25-1	.	CASSDTGLFQETQYF	TGTGCCAGCAGTGATACAGGCTTATTTCAAGAGACCCAGTACTTC
TRBJ2-5	.	TRBV4-1	few	CASSPKDSGQETQYF	TGCGCCAGCAGCCCAAAGGACTCCGGGCAGGAGACCCAGTACTTC
TRBJ1-1	.	TRBV7-9	.	CASSLGGQNTEAFF	TGTGCCAGCAGCTTAGGGGGACAGAACACTGAAGCTTTCTTT
TRBJ2-3	.	TRBV5-4	.	CASSLAGASTDTQYF	TGTGCCAGCAGCTTGGCCGGTGCCAGCACAGATACGCAGTATTTT
TRBJ2-1	.	TRBV21-1	once	CASSKWGGPPRGHEQFF	TGTGCCAGCAGCAAATGGGGCGGACCGCCGAGGGGGCATGAGCAGTTCTTC
TRBJ1-2	TRBD1	TRBV18	.	CASSPGTARNYGYTF	TGTGCCAGCTCACCCGGGACAGCGAGGAACTATGGCTACACCTTC
TRBJ1-1	.	TRBV5-1	.	CASRLFSTEAFF	TGCGCCAGCAGGCTCTTTAGCACTGAAGCTTTCTTT
TRBJ2-5	.	TRBV28	.	CASSLRVSGETQYF	TGTGCCAGCAGTTTACGGGTTTCAGGGGAGACCCAGTACTTC
TRBJ1-3	.	TRBV5-1	few	CASSPGTTGNTIYF	TGCGCCAGCAGCCCAGGGACTACTGGAAACACCATATATTTT
TRBJ1-1	.	TRBV9	.	CASSLPQGEAFF	TGTGCCAGCAGTTTACCCCAGGGAGAAGCTTTCTTT
TRBJ2-7	TRBD1	TRBV3-1/TRBV3-2	.	CASSQRTGVDEQYF	TGTGCCAGCAGCCAGCGGACAGGGGTCGACGAGCAGTACTTC
TRBJ1-2	TRBD1	TRBV9	once	CASSRTGENYGYTF	TGTGCCAGCAGCCGGACAGGGGAAAACTATGGCTACACCTTC
TRBJ2-2	TRBD2	TRBV29-1	.	CSVLAGAGTGELFF	TGCAGCGTTCTAGCGGGAGCGGGCACCGGGGAGCTGTTTTTT
TRBJ1-1	.	TRBV5-6	.	CASTHGAINTEAFF	TGTGCCAGCACCCACGGTGCGATCAACACTGAAGCTTTCTTT